A single sample is the source of the 14 T cell receptor beta chains below, sequenced in a study of a mutant IDH1 vaccine in newly diagnosed glioma. Produced via immunoSEQ multiplex PCR; TCRdb's table is partial and in-frame only. The data hold tens of thousands of clones, with about 80% observed a single time. Time point of the sample: baseline, week 1 (first vaccination visit). Treatment in this sample: pre-vaccination baseline after standard-of-care therapy. Sequenced material: PBMCs, taken from a glioma patient treated with radiotherapy, temozolomide or both. The receptors come from a man between 40 and 49 years old with glioma. Some clones in this sample may be carry-over from other donors' samples.

The rearrangement links TRBV7-2 to TRBJ2-7; TRBD2 aligns across 13 bases. Germline loops: CDR1 SGHTA, CDR2 FQGNSA. The CDR3 consists of 16 residues. Losses at the gene ends were 0 bases for V and 4 bases for J; bases not matched to a gene: 3. The CDR3 DNA sequence: TGTGCCAGCAGCTTAGCCCGGACTAGCGGGGGATACGAGCAGTACTTC. This codes for CASSLARTSGGYEQYF.

The chain uses TRBV4-1 and TRBJ1-1; D call uncertain. Trimming removed 0 bases from V and 0 bases from J, with 8 bases in between. The CDR3 contains 15 residues. CDR1 is MGHRA and CDR2 is YSYEKL in the germline V gene. The CDR3 spells CASSQESRLNTEAFF. The CDR3 nucleotides read TGCGCCAGCAGCCAAGAGTCCCGGTTGAACACTGAAGCTTTCTTT.

The chain couples TRBV4-2 to TRBJ1-1; 10 bases match TRBD1. Germline V CDR1 and CDR2: LGHNA, YNFKEQ. The CDR3 has 16 residues. The J segment lost 5 bases and the V segment lost 8 bases, leaving 14 bases of the junction unmatched. The CDR3 protein is CASDPGQGSVGTEAFF. CDR3 bases: TGTGCCAGCGACCCGGGACAGGGGAGCGTAGGGACTGAAGCTTTCTTT.

The V and J genes are TRBV5-6 and TRBJ2-7; 11 nucleotides match TRBD2. The length of the CDR3 is 17 residues. Germline V lookup: CDR1 SGHDT, CDR2 YYEEEE. J was trimmed by 2 bases and V by 4 bases; bases with no gene match: 11. The chain's CDR3 is CASSEGMTSGDTYEQYF. For the CDR3, the DNA is TGTGCCAGCAGCGAGGGGATGACTAGCGGGGATACCTACGAGCAGTACTTC.

The rearrangement uses TRBV5-1 and TRBJ1-3; tentatively, D is TRBD1 (5 bases). Between the trimmed V and J ends, which lost 4 bases and 8 bases, there was a span of 16 bases. CDR3 length: 14 residues. Germline V gene sequence: CDR1 SGHRS, CDR2 YFSETQ. Here the CDR3 DNA reads TGCGCCAGCAGCGAAGGGGCCCAAGAAGACACCATATATTTT. Protein: CASSEGAQEDTIYF.

V usage is TRBV19 and J usage is TRBJ1-6, with a possible D match to TRBD1 (5 bases). This CDR3 region has 15 residues. Trimming removed 4 bases at V and 2 bases at J, with 9 bases between. CDR1 LNHDA and CDR2 SQIVND come from the germline V gene (reference sequence). Here the CDR3 DNA reads TGTGCCAGTAGTAACCAGGGAACCTATAATTCACCCCTCCACTTT. Protein product: CASSNQGTYNSPLHF.

The rearrangement links TRBV30 to TRBJ1-5, with a tentative D call TRBD1 (6 bases). CDR1 is GTSNPN and CDR2 is SVGIG in the germline V gene (reference sequence). This CDR3 is 12 amino acids long. Trimming shortened V by 0 bases and J by 7 bases, and 7 bases separated the two germline ends. The CDR3 loop reads CAWSVQGQPQHF. Written as DNA, the CDR3 is TGTGCCTGGAGTGTACAGGGCCAGCCCCAGCATTTT.

The chain couples TRBV10-3 to TRBJ1-1, with D perhaps TRBD1 (6 bases). Germline CDR1 and CDR2: ENHRY and SYGVKD. CDR3 length equals 14 residues. The germline V and J ends were trimmed by 4 bases and 1 base, with 10 bases remaining between them. The CDR3 spells CAISGNRENTEAFF. The CDR3, as DNA: TGTGCCATCAGTGGTAACAGGGAGAACACTGAAGCTTTCTTT.

The chain has TRBV5-4 and TRBJ2-1; TRBD2 matches 8 bases. The CDR3 is 15 amino acids. Germline V CDR1 and CDR2: SGHNT, YYREEE (reference sequence). V lost 2 bases, J lost 3 bases, and 4 bases stayed unmatched. The CDR3 coding sequence is TGTGCCAGCAGCTTAAAAGCGGGGGTCTACAATGAGCAGTTCTTC. Encoded protein: CASSLKAGVYNEQFF.

In its sample, this clone was seen once. V gene TRBV10-3 combines with J gene TRBJ2-7; TRBD1 matches at 9 bases. The CDR3 is 15 amino acids. V gave up 3 bases and J gave up 3 bases; unmatched junction bases: 6. From germline, CDR1 is ENHRY and CDR2 SYGVKD. CDR3 in amino acids: CAISDEDRGFYEQYF. CDR3 coding DNA: TGTGCCATCAGTGACGAGGACAGGGGTTTCTACGAGCAGTACTTC.

This clone was seen a handful of times. The chain employs TRBV4-2 and TRBJ1-6; tentatively, D is TRBD1 (5 bases). Trimming left V 1 base short and J 7 bases short, with 5 bases between. Germline CDR1 is LGHNA and CDR2 is YNFKEQ. The CDR3 is made up of 13 amino acids. The chain's CDR3 is CASSQGQNSPLHF. The CDR3 DNA is TGTGCCAGCAGCCAAGGACAGAATTCACCCCTCCACTTT.

This chain connects TRBV7-9 to TRBJ2-7, with 7 bases identical to TRBD1. The CDR3 consists of 14 residues. V shed 5 bases and J 4 bases; nucleotides not matched to a gene: 8. Germline V gene lookup returns CDR1 SEHNR and CDR2 FQNEAQ (reference sequence). The CDR3 DNA sequence: TGTGCCAGCAGCCACCGGGACAGCAAATACGAGCAGTACTTC. Translating it yields CASSHRDSKYEQYF.

This chain links TRBV27 with TRBJ1-2; the D gene is possibly TRBD1 (6 bases). V gave up 6 bases and J gave up 8 bases, with 19 bases separating them. Germline V gene data show CDR1 as MNHEY and CDR2 as SMNVEV (reference sequence). The CDR3 totals 14 residues. CDR3 sequence (DNA): TGTGCCAGCAGAACAACAGGGTCCTTAGGGGGCTACACCTTC. Its translation is CASRTTGSLGGYTF.

V is TRBV5-1 and J is TRBJ1-6, with D hard to call. This CDR3 has 15 amino acids. With 0 bases removed from V and 7 bases from J, the gap between germline ends came to 11 bases. CDR1 is SGHRS, CDR2 YFSETQ, per germline. The CDR3, as DNA: TGCGCCAGCAGCTTGGGTGGGTTAATAAATTCACCCCTCCACTTT. Its protein is CASSLGGLINSPLHF.